The 31 T cell receptor beta chains in this list originate from one sample, sequenced in a study of blood T cell repertoires in COVID-19. Sequenced by immunoSEQ multiplex PCR; TCRdb stores in-frame clones only, minus some. Among 200,000 to 250,000 clones listed, around 89% were seen once. Specimen: PBMCs or T cells enriched from blood (not recorded which). The receptors were gathered from a woman younger than 45 who had recovered from COVID-19.

This clone has just a few counts. The CDR3 region is CASTRGLNTEAFF. The CDR3 DNA is TGTGCCAGCACTCGAGGTCTGAACACTGAAGCTTTCTTT. This chain links TRBV6-5 with TRBJ1-1; no clear D gene. Germline V gene lookup returns CDR1 MNHEY and CDR2 SVGAGI. The CDR3 covers 13 residues. The germline V and J ends were trimmed by 7 bases and 0 bases, with 9 bases remaining between them.

CDR3 sequence: CASSQGRGAGVFTDTQYF. CDR3 DNA sequence: TGTGCCAGCAGCCAGGGGCGGGGTGCGGGAGTTTTCACAGATACGCAGTATTTT. The rearrangement joins TRBV4-2 to TRBJ2-3, with 7 bases aligning to TRBD2. CDR3 length: 18 amino acids. V lost 3 bases to trimming and J lost 2 bases; unmatched junction nucleotides: 14. Germline CDR1 and CDR2: LGHNA and YNFKEQ.

This clone occurred once. The chain employs TRBV11-2 and TRBJ1-5, with a possible D match to TRBD1 (6 bases). The germline gives CDR1 SGHAT, CDR2 FQNNGV. The CDR3 has 15 residues. Trimming stripped 1 base from V and 7 bases from J, with 14 bases between. CDR3 sequence reads: CASSLGGSRGQPQHF. The DNA of the CDR3 is TGTGCCAGCAGCTTAGGGGGTAGCAGGGGACAGCCCCAGCATTTT.

In nucleotides, the CDR3 is TGCGCCAGCAGCGTACCACAACAGGGAGGGGAGGGCTACACCTTC. The encoded protein is CASSVPQQGGEGYTF. The chain links TRBV5-1 to TRBJ1-2; D perhaps matches TRBD1 (6 bases). V was cut by 4 bases and J by 8 bases, with 21 bases left in between. Germline CDR1 SGHRS, CDR2 YFSETQ. The CDR3 runs 15 residues.

The chain has TRBV7-3 and TRBJ1-2; possible D gene TRBD1, 5 bases. This CDR3 is built from 15 residues. V was pared by 5 bases and J by 4 bases, with 17 bases between. Germline V lookup: CDR1 SGHTA, CDR2 FQGTGA. The CDR3 sequence: CASSAFQGLGYGYTF. CDR3 coding DNA: TGTGCCAGCAGCGCGTTTCAGGGACTCGGCTATGGCTACACCTTC. The full variable domain, completed using reference TRBV7-3 and TRBJ1-2, is GAGVSQTPSNKVTEKGKYVELRCDPISGHTALYWYRQSLGQGPEFLIYFQGTGAADDSGLPNDRFFAVRPEGSVSTLKIQRTERGDSAVYLCASSAFQGLGYGYTFGSGTRLTVV.

This clone has only one observation. V gene TRBV30 combines with J gene TRBJ1-5; a weak D match, TRBD1 (6 bases). Germline CDR1 and CDR2: GTSNPN and SVGIG (reference sequence). This CDR3 region has 14 residues. With 2 bases removed from V and 4 bases from J, the gap between germline ends came to 12 bases. For the CDR3, the DNA is TGTGCCTGGAGTTTCGCAGGGGCGAATCAGCCCCAGCATTTT. Translated: CAWSFAGANQPQHF.

The chain has TRBV28 and TRBJ1-5; TRBD1 is a possible D gene (5 bases). Germline CDR1 reads MDHEN; CDR2 reads SYDVKM. The CDR3 spans 15 residues. V was trimmed by 3 bases and J by 7 bases, leaving 16 bases between them. The CDR3 region has the DNA TGTGCCAGCAGTTTCAGTTCAGGGCATCCCCAGCCCCAGCATTTT. Its translation: CASSFSSGHPQPQHF.

The chain links TRBV6-5 to TRBJ2-1, with 7 bases that match TRBD1. Germline V gene sequence: CDR1 MNHEY, CDR2 SVGAGI. V lost 6 bases and J lost 4; bases outside the gene matches: 9. The CDR3 contains 15 residues. CDR3 sequence (DNA): TGTGCCAGCAGCCCCTCTGGGACAGCATACAATGAGCAGTTCTTC. Its translation: CASSPSGTAYNEQFF.

V and J are TRBV5-6 and TRBJ1-6; TRBD1 matches 9 bases. V lost 0 bases and J lost 18; bases outside the gene matches: 7. The CDR3 has 13 amino acids. CDR1 is SGHDT and CDR2 is YYEEEE in the germline V gene. The CDR3 loop reads CASSLDRGRLHHF. The DNA for the CDR3 is TGTGCCAGCAGCTTGGACAGGGGGCGCTTGCACCACTTT. The variable domain in full, completed from reference TRBV5-6 and TRBJ1-6, reads DAGVTQSPTHLIKTRGQQVTLRCSPKSGHDTVSWYQQALGQGPQFIFQYYEEEERQRGNFPDRFSGHQFPNYSSELNVNALLLGDSALYLCASSLDRGRLHHFGNGTRLTVT.

This chain links TRBV24-1 with TRBJ2-5; tentative D call: TRBD1 (6 bases). The V end was cut by 2 bases, the J end by 2 bases, with 11 bases between. This CDR3 contains 15 residues. Per the germline V gene, CDR1 is KGHDR and CDR2 is SFDVKD. The CDR3, as DNA: TGTGCCACCAGTGATTACAGAGGGGGACAAGAGACCCAGTACTTC. It specifies CATSDYRGGQETQYF.

The rearrangement uses TRBV28 and TRBJ2-1; 10 bases fit TRBD2. CDR3 length: 16 amino acids. V was pared by 6 bases and J by 3 bases, with 8 bases of the junction left unmatched. Looked up from germline, CDR1 is MDHEN and CDR2 is SYDVKM. The CDR3 spells CASSLLAGAFYNEQFF. The DNA of the CDR3 is TGTGCCAGCAGCCTCCTAGCGGGAGCATTCTACAATGAGCAGTTCTTC. Together with reference TRBV28 and TRBJ2-1, the CDR3 gives the full variable domain: DVKVTQSSRYLVKRTGEKVFLECVQDMDHENMFWYRQDPGLGLRLIYFSYDVKMKEKGDIPEGYSVSREKKERFSLILESASTNQTSMYLCASSLLAGAFYNEQFFGPGTRLTVL.

This chain's CDR3 is CASSPSRDRGGDEQFF. DNA of the CDR3: TGTGCCAGTAGTCCCTCCCGGGACAGGGGGGGAGATGAGCAGTTCTTC. The chain has TRBV19 and TRBJ2-1, with TRBD1 matching 11 bases. The CDR3 runs to 16 residues. The germline gives CDR1 LNHDA, CDR2 SQIVND (reference sequence). V shed 5 bases and J 8 bases; nucleotides not matched to a gene: 11. The entire variable domain, with the rest obtained from reference TRBV19 and TRBJ2-1, is as follows: DGGITQSPKYLFRKEGQNVTLSCEQNLNHDAMYWYRQDPGQGLRLIYYSQIVNDFQKGDIAEGYSVSREKKESFPLTVTSAQKNPTAFYLCASSPSRDRGGDEQFFGPGTRLTVL.

The V call is TRBV30, the J call TRBJ2-7; 8 nucleotides line up with TRBD1. The ends lost 3 bases at V and 6 bases at J; junction bases unmatched: 13. Germline assignment: CDR1 GTSNPN and CDR2 SVGIG (reference sequence). The CDR3 length is 15 residues. The CDR3 reads CAWRGRDRGVSEQYF. The CDR3 bases are TGTGCCTGGAGAGGCCGAGACAGGGGAGTTAGCGAGCAGTACTTC.

The gene calls are TRBV28 and TRBJ2-7; 9 bases are shared with TRBD2. Germline CDR1 and CDR2: MDHEN and SYDVKM. The CDR3 length is 14 residues. The V segment lost 3 bases and the J segment 7 bases; nucleotides outside the gene matches: 7. Written as DNA, the CDR3 is TGTGCCAGCAGTTTTCTTAGCGGGGGAGGGGAGCAGTACTTC. It codes for CASSFLSGGGEQYF.

The chain combines TRBV25-1 with TRBJ2-1; weak D call: TRBD1 (6 bases). V was shortened by 5 bases and J by 3 bases, with 17 bases between the two germline ends. Germline V lookup: CDR1 MGHDK, CDR2 SYGVNS. This CDR3 contains 16 residues. CDR3 sequence reads: CASSSPTGQNYNEQFF. The CDR3 bases are TGTGCCAGCAGTTCCCCGACAGGTCAAAACTACAATGAGCAGTTCTTC.

This clone was found a few times. The V call is TRBV27, the J call TRBJ1-1; 10 positions agree with TRBD1. V lost 5 bases, J lost 1 base, and 10 bases stayed unmatched. The CDR3 sequence is 17 residues long. The germline V gene has CDR1 MNHEY and CDR2 SMNVEV (reference sequence). The CDR3 bases are TGTGCCAGCAGTCATCGACCTCGGGACAGGGGGAACACTGAAGCTTTCTTT. Its translation is CASSHRPRDRGNTEAFF.

The rearrangement joins TRBV5-4 to TRBJ1-1, with no clear D. Germline V gene data show CDR1 as SGHNT and CDR2 as YYREEE (reference sequence). The V end was cut by 4 bases, the J end by 1 base, with 8 bases between. The CDR3 is 13 amino acids. DNA for the CDR3: TGTGCCAGCAGCGGGCGGGGGAACACTGAAGCTTTCTTT. Translated: CASSGRGNTEAFF.

This chain uses TRBV4-3 with TRBJ2-3; TRBD2 matches 10 bases. CDR3 length: 15 amino acids. The V and J ends lost 3 bases and 6 bases, in that order; junction bases with no gene match: 6. Germline loops: CDR1 LGHNA, CDR2 YSLEER. Here the CDR3 reads CASSQQASGSDTQYF. In nucleotides, the CDR3 is TGCGCCAGCAGCCAGCAGGCTAGCGGGAGCGATACGCAGTATTTT.

About this clone: Other DNA sequences in this sample translate to the same CDR3. V usage is TRBV29-1 and J usage is TRBJ1-1; perhaps TRBD1 as D (5 bases). V shed 6 bases and J shed 5 bases, with 13 bases lying between them. Germline CDR1 reads SQVTM; CDR2 reads ANQGSEA. This CDR3 is built from 12 residues. The CDR3 loop reads CSVVGGGTEAFF. CDR3 sequence (DNA): TGCAGCGTCGTGGGGGGGGGTACTGAAGCTTTCTTT.

The chain uses TRBV4-3 and TRBJ1-6; D unclear. Germline V CDR1 and CDR2: LGHNA, YSLEER. CDR3 size: 16 residues. Trimming shortened V by 1 base and J by 3 bases, and 10 bases separated the two germline ends. The CDR3, as DNA: TGCGCCAGCAGCCAAGTTAGGCGGCTCTATAATTCACCCCTCCACTTT. It is translated as CASSQVRRLYNSPLHF.

The V call is TRBV7-3, the J call TRBJ2-1; possibly TRBD2 for D (5 bases). Trimming took 3 bases from V and 6 from J, leaving 9 bases between them. The germline V gene encodes CDR1 SGHTA and CDR2 FQGTGA. CDR3 length: 13 residues. The CDR3 DNA follows: TGTGCCAGCAGCTTTGACGGAGGCAATGAGCAGTTCTTC. Its translation is CASSFDGGNEQFF.

A few counts support this clone. The rearrangement links TRBV6-5 to TRBJ2-7; a weak D match, TRBD2 (6 bases). CDR1 is MNHEY and CDR2 is SVGAGI in the germline V gene. The CDR3 spans 13 residues. Trimming took off 6 bases at V and 2 bases at J, with 11 bases between the two ends. The CDR3 DNA reads as TGTGCCAGCAGGCCGGGAGCACCCTACGAGCAGTACTTC. Translating it yields CASRPGAPYEQYF.

This chain joins TRBV7-2 and TRBJ2-1; 8 bases are shared with TRBD1. V lost 1 base to trimming and J lost 6 bases; unmatched junction nucleotides: 5. CDR1 is SGHTA and CDR2 is FQGNSA in the germline V gene. CDR3 length: 15 amino acids. CDR3 loop: CASSLDTGGGNEQFF. The CDR3 bases are TGTGCCAGCAGCTTAGATACAGGGGGAGGCAATGAGCAGTTCTTC.

The chain joins TRBV5-1 to TRBJ1-2; 7 nucleotides align to TRBD1. The length of the CDR3 is 13 residues. Trimming cost V 3 bases and J 3 bases; bases outside gene matches: 2. From germline, CDR1 is SGHRS and CDR2 YFSETQ. The CDR3 nucleotides are TGCGCCAGCAGCTCTACAGGGGACTATGGCTACACCTTC. Protein sequence: CASSSTGDYGYTF.

This rearrangement joins TRBV29-1 to TRBJ2-7, with 11 bases that match TRBD1. V shed 7 bases, J shed 5 bases, and the junction held 10 bases outside the gene matches. This CDR3 is 14 amino acids long. CDR1 is SQVTM, CDR2 ANQGSEA, per germline. The CDR3 DNA reads as TGCAGCGGTACAGGGACAGGGGGTTCCCACGAGCAGTACTTC. Protein product: CSGTGTGGSHEQYF.

This chain joins TRBV7-9 and TRBJ2-7, with 8 bases lining up with TRBD1. Germline CDR1 and CDR2: SEHNR and FQNEAQ (reference sequence). The J segment lost 3 bases and the V segment lost 1 base, leaving 11 bases of the junction unmatched. The CDR3 sequence is 17 residues long. The CDR3 protein is CASSLGLSGTGLYEQYF. The DNA for the CDR3 is TGTGCCAGCAGCTTAGGGCTTTCCGGGACAGGCCTCTACGAGCAGTACTTC.

The V gene is TRBV27, the J gene TRBJ2-3, with 7 bases aligning to TRBD1. V was pared by 6 bases and J by 13 bases, with 10 bases of the junction left unmatched. Germline V lookup: CDR1 MNHEY, CDR2 SMNVEV (reference sequence). The CDR3 runs 12 residues. The CDR3 bases are TGTGCCAGCAGCAACTGGGACAGAAGAAAGTATTTT. It is translated as CASSNWDRRKYF.

The chain couples TRBV7-9 to TRBJ1-4; the D is unclear. This CDR3 has 13 residues. Germline V gene lookup returns CDR1 SEHNR and CDR2 FQNEAQ (reference sequence). V lost 3 bases and J lost 7, with 9 bases in between. CDR3 bases: TGTGCCAGCAGCTTTGGAGGGATTGAAAAACTGTTTTTT. It is translated as CASSFGGIEKLFF.

The V gene is TRBV27, the J gene TRBJ1-1, with TRBD1 as a possible D gene (5 bases). V lost 4 bases and J 0 bases, leaving 12 bases between the germline ends. This CDR3 is built from 15 residues. Per the germline V gene, CDR1 is MNHEY and CDR2 is SMNVEV (reference sequence). CDR3 DNA sequence: TGTGCCAGCAGTTCCTCGGACACTCTGAACACTGAAGCTTTCTTT. This translates into CASSSSDTLNTEAFF.

The chain couples TRBV11-2 to TRBJ1-1; D unclear. The V gene lost 0 bases and the J gene lost 2 bases, with 4 bases spanning the gap. Germline CDR1 and CDR2: SGHAT and FQNNGV. CDR3 length: 13 residues. The chain's CDR3 is CASSLDPNTEAFF. Written as DNA, the CDR3 is TGTGCCAGCAGCTTAGACCCAAACACTGAAGCTTTCTTT.

The chain combines TRBV20-1 with TRBJ1-3, with a tentative D call TRBD1 (6 bases). CDR1 is DFQATT, CDR2 SNEGSKA, per germline (reference sequence). The CDR3 is made up of 11 amino acids. In nucleotides, the CDR3 is TGCAGCGGGGGGACAGGAAACACCATATATTTT. Amino acid sequence: CSGGTGNTIYF.